This T cell receptor beta chain was identified during a study of T cell responses to AZD1222 COVID-19 vaccine. Study-level findings and limits: Nearly half of the spike-specific TCRs reportedly recognize variant regions that carry no mutations. There were vaccine-associated CD4 TCRs across spike, dominant at 160-218 and 743-854. Clonal diversity may have been underestimated, and the donors were mostly white British, with more females than males. Repertoire sampling happened only post peak T cell response.

This clone showed up just once. The antigen is unknown. This CDR3 comprises 16 residues. Trimming removed 3 bases at V and 4 bases at J, with 16 bases between. CDR1 and CDR2 (germline): SGHRS, YFSETQ. Sequencing used immunoSEQ multiplex PCR; TCRdb keeps in-frame clones, though not all of them. The profile covers 130,000 to 150,000 clones, with more than 85% appearing a single time and 1.5% to 2% taken by the ten largest. The TCR comes from an adult in good health. This chain links TRBV5-1 with TRBJ2-2; D possibly corresponds to TRBD2 (6 bases). The source material was peripheral blood, sampled on day 0 of AZD1222 vaccination. In DNA form, the CDR3 reads TGCGCCAGCAGCTCTGGGGTCCCGCGGGGCACCGGGGAGCTGTTTTTT. Protein: CASSSGVPRGTGELFF.